This section outlines one T cell receptor (beta chain) sequence together with its context. Its antigen is still unknown. One end of the junction does not line up with germline, which may come from a read error. The sample originates from a study of tumor and adjacent non-tumor tissue in lung cancer. Study background: Stage I to III disease affected over nine men and roughly five women aged about 30 to 85. Study conclusions and caveats: TCR diversity was significantly greater in tumor than normal lung tissue. Normal lung showed higher cumulative top 100 clone frequency than tumor.

The CDR3 has 11 amino acids. A modified ARM-PCR protocol with three rounds of nested PCR amplified TCRbeta. TCRdb recomputed calls from the multiplex PCR reads with MiXCR, one row per CDR3 protein. The top ten hold 15% to 20% of the sample, which has about 93,000 distinct CDR3 sequences, around 64% seen once. RNA was extracted from bulk tissue without any cell sorting. The V and J genes are TRBV12-3 or TRBV12-4 and TRBJ2-5; no definite D call. This receptor was identified in a man aged 55 to 70 with non-small cell lung cancer. The sequenced material came from lung tumor tissue. The chain's CDR3 is CASTMQETHYF. CDR3 DNA: TGTGCCAGCACCATGCAAGAGACCCACTACTTC.